Described below is a single TCR beta chain sequence and its context. This clonotype was seen many times. Its antigen target is currently unknown. The sample holds no much larger clone one base away, and base qualities are not on file. The TCR beta CDR3 regions were amplified from RNA transcripts. The TCR CDR3 was subjected to a first round of RT-PCR using the HTBI primer set and the Qiagen OneStep RT-PCR kit. The libraries were constructed in a second round of multiplex PCR and then size-selected and purified. Sequencing of the libraries was done on an Illumina HiSeq2000 using paired-end 100 bp reads. For the original study's pipeline: Raw data were processed with SOAPnuke, discarding reads with adapters, uncalled bases, mean Phred below 15, or no exact constant-primer or identifier match. High-quality paired reads were merged with COPE v1.2.5, and unique nucleotide sequences were defined as clonotypes. MiTCR v1.1 was used to align the clonotypes against IMGT TRBV, TRBD and TRBJ reference segments. The analysis was restricted to V-J combinations with a frequency above 0.0001, which together covered approximately 99% of the repertoires. A TCS score was defined as the ratio of F50 (clonal expansion) to E x V (chaos), with BLOSUM62-based TCRdist applied between CDR3 peptides within each V-J. Welch's t-statistics and random forest reduced several hundred V-J features to around 14, which were used in a naive Bayes classifier (R e1071). TCRdb's own reprocessing of the public reads used fastp at Q25 and MiXCR and kept productive beta chains. Merged by CDR3 protein, the rows form single entries marked with the most common genes and DNA. TCRdb's processing, not the study's, gives the V and J calls here. The sample includes about 180,000 distinct CDR3 sequences, with over 15% observed a single time. Clones ranked in the top ten supply 25% to 35% of the sample.

From the cysteine through the phenylalanine, the CDR3 covers 13 amino acids. Only the CDR3 DNA is retained, 39 bases long and in frame from the first base. Taken from the germline V gene, the CDR1 and CDR2 loops are SGHTA and FQGNSA. V is clipped by 5 bases and J by 7 bases, and the sequence between their germline boundaries is 14 bases long. The sample originates from a study of T cells in Graves' hyperthyroidism and ophthalmopathy (dated by TCRdb to about 2019). Concerning the study at large: Peripheral blood samples were taken at the time of initial diagnosis, prior to any treatment. A discovery cohort of approximately 100 patients, about 44 with Graves' ophthalmopathy and approximately 55 with stable Graves' hyperthyroidism, was used to find distinguishing TCR V-J signatures. Prospective prediction of ophthalmopathy was tested in an independent validation cohort consisting of 18 to 20 hyperthyroidism patients and approximately 16 patients who later progressed to ophthalmopathy. The 100 discovery patients were randomly split 7:3 into training and test sets. The study also compared thyroid tissue and blood T-cell repertoires from about 6 Graves' hyperthyroidism patients. After sampling, hyperthyroidism patients received methimazole starting at 30 mg daily, and ophthalmopathy patients received high-dose intravenous methylprednisolone. The paper describes TCR Vbeta CDR3 sequencing of 140 or so peripheral blood samples, made up of 40 to 45 ophthalmopathy patients, roughly 72 hyperthyroidism patients and roughly 17 progressor patients. The paper's findings and limits, for the study overall: Sample size was not statistically predetermined, and blinding of investigators to group allocation was not performed. Most expanded thyroid clonotypes (frequency above 0.001) were also detected in blood, suggesting blood repertoires may reflect thyroid immune responses. In validation, progression to ophthalmopathy was predicted by the model with about 70% sensitivity and 72% to 80% specificity, a median of 6.5 months before onset. Ophthalmopathy was separated from stable hyperthyroidism by a 13 V-J signature model, with 85% to 90% sensitivity and roughly 81% specificity obtained in cross-validation and 80%/75% obtained in testing.

Stable Graves' hyperthyroidism was defined as the absence of progression to ophthalmopathy over 18 months of follow-up. Hyperthyroidism patients were aged 18 to 65 years and newly diagnosed, with disease duration of less than 2 months. Exclusion was applied to patients with uncontrolled infections, other autoimmune diseases, pregnancy or lactation. Diagnoses relied on clinical symptoms, serum thyroxine and TRAb, thyroid ultrasound and orbital computed tomography. Ficoll-Paque density gradient centrifugation was used to isolate PBMCs from under 11 ml of fresh peripheral blood. Trizol reagent was used to extract total RNA, and RNA quality was then checked on an Agilent 2100 Bioanalyzer.

Sequenced material: blood. The receptor comes from a woman aged 45-65 years with Graves' hyperthyroidism. The V and J genes are TRBV7-2 and TRBJ1-1; tentative D gene TRBD1, with 5 bases matching. The CDR3 reads as follows: CASSLRTRDEAFF. The sequence in DNA is TGTGCCAGCAGCCTACGGACACGAGATGAAGCTTTCTTT.